Below are 25 T cell receptor beta chains sequenced from a single sample in a study of breast tumors, draining lymph nodes, adjacent tissues. TCRdb reprocessed the multiplex PCR reads via MiXCR and lists one record per CDR3 protein. The table records over 100,000 distinct CDR3 sequences, about 22% of them present only once. The lymph nodes were axillary draining lymph nodes from breast cancer patients. Sample: axillary lymph node tissue. These receptors came from a female donor with breast cancer. Some clones in this sample may be carry-over from other donors' samples.

V and J are TRBV18 and TRBJ2-1; the match to TRBD2 covers 8 bases. The V and J ends lost 2 bases and 8 bases, in that order; junction bases with no gene match: 8. The germline V gene encodes CDR1 KGHSH and CDR2 LQKENI. This CDR3 region has 15 residues. The CDR3 nucleotides are TGTGCCAGCTCACCAGGGACTAGGGGTCGCGATGAGCAGTTCTTC. Its protein product is CASSPGTRGRDEQFF.

This rearrangement joins TRBV7-8 to TRBJ2-3; perhaps TRBD1 as D (5 bases). Germline V gene data show CDR1 as SGHVS and CDR2 as FQNEAQ. Trimming stripped 4 bases from V and 0 bases from J, with 20 bases between. CDR3 length equals 18 residues. The CDR3 is CASSSTTDTLSSTDTQYF. DNA for the CDR3: TGTGCCAGCAGCTCAACCACGGACACTTTGTCTAGCACAGATACGCAGTATTTT.

The V call is TRBV9, the J call TRBJ2-4; weak D call: TRBD2 (5 bases). The ends were cut back, 3 bases at V and 3 bases at J, with 13 bases in the middle. The CDR3 runs 15 residues. Germline V gene sequence: CDR1 SGDLS, CDR2 YYNGEE. The CDR3 DNA follows: TGTGCCAGCAGCGCTCCCGGGATTGGCAAAAACATTCAGTACTTC. Its protein is CASSAPGIGKNIQYF.

This clonotype was recorded at least ten times. The rearrangement links TRBV10-2 to TRBJ1-6; D perhaps matches TRBD1 (5 bases). The germline V gene encodes CDR1 WSHSY and CDR2 SAAADI. Trimming removed 6 bases from V and 9 bases from J, with 18 bases in between. This CDR3 has 15 residues. This CDR3 reads CASRPTGLEGSPLHF. CDR3 coding DNA: TGCGCCAGCAGGCCCACGGGGCTTGAGGGTTCACCCCTCCACTTT.

In its sample, this clonotype was seen many times. This chain uses TRBV5-1 with TRBJ1-2; D unresolved. V gave up 4 bases and J gave up 3 bases, with 16 bases separating them. The germline gives CDR1 SGHRS, CDR2 YFSETQ. CDR3 length equals 15 residues. The CDR3 reads CASSLHQSLHYGYTF. The CDR3 nucleotides are TGCGCCAGCAGCCTCCACCAGAGCCTACACTATGGCTACACCTTC.

With regard to this clonotype: Just one base apart from a much larger clone, this may be a read error. The genes are TRBV11-3 and TRBJ2-5; D may be TRBD1 (6 bases). Germline V lookup: CDR1 SGHNT, CDR2 YENEEA. The CDR3 totals 13 residues. The CDR3 loop reads CASSRDIGETRYF. CDR3 coding DNA: TGTGCCAGCAGCCGGGACATAGGGGAGACCCGGTACTTC.

This clonotype was counted many times. The chain's CDR3 is CASSQAGGPIYEQYF. CDR3 in DNA: TGCGCCAGCAGCCAAGCGGGAGGGCCCATCTACGAGCAGTACTTC. The chain has TRBV4-1 and TRBJ2-7, with 8 nucleotides matching TRBD2. Germline assignment: CDR1 MGHRA and CDR2 YSYEKL. After removal of 1 base from V and 3 bases from J, the junction contained 5 bases not matched to a gene. The length of the CDR3 is 15 residues.

This clonotype was observed at least ten times. The chain uses TRBV7-9 and TRBJ2-5; D gene uncertain. Deletions cut 1 base from V and 0 bases from J, with 12 bases between. The CDR3 contains 16 residues. Germline loops: CDR1 SEHNR, CDR2 FQNEAQ (reference sequence). The CDR3 loop reads CASSLGVQEYQETQYF. In DNA form, the CDR3 reads TGTGCCAGCAGCTTAGGAGTCCAGGAGTACCAAGAGACCCAGTACTTC.

A note on this clonotype: One end of the junction does not line up with germline, which may come from a read error. The CDR3 DNA reads as TGTGCCAGCTACACTCCGGGACAGGGCTTGGCAGATACGCCGTATTTT. Residues: CASYTPGQGLADTPYF. This chain joins TRBV18 and TRBJ2-3, with TRBD1 identical over 9 bases. The germline V gene encodes CDR1 KGHSH and CDR2 LQKENI. The CDR3 contains 16 residues.

This clonotype was counted at least ten times. V usage is TRBV10-3 and J usage is TRBJ2-5; possibly TRBD1 for D (6 bases). V shed 6 bases and J shed 1 base, with 12 bases lying between them. CDR1 ENHRY and CDR2 SYGVKD come from the germline V gene. This CDR3 spans 14 amino acids. CDR3 DNA: TGTGCCATCAGCCCGGGACAAGTCCAAGAGACCCAGTACTTC. Translating gives CAISPGQVQETQYF.

As regards this clonotype: This may stem from a read error, because a much larger clone lies one nucleotide away. The chain recombines TRBV20-1 with TRBJ1-6; a possible D gene is TRBD1 (6 bases). There are 16 residues in the CDR3. CDR1 is DFQATT, CDR2 SNEGSKA, per germline (reference sequence). CDR3 loop: CSARDLRGAPNSPPHF. The DNA for the CDR3 is TGCAGTGCTAGAGATCTCCGGGGGGCCCCGAATTCACCCCCCCACTTT.

V is TRBV6-6 and J is TRBJ2-1; maybe TRBD1 (6 bases). Looked up from germline, CDR1 is MNHNY and CDR2 is SVGAGI (reference sequence). The V end lost 8 bases, the J end lost 9 bases, and 14 bases lay between the germline ends. The CDR3 spans 12 residues. CDR3 bases: TGTGCCAGCGAACAGGGTTTAGGTGAGCAGTTCTTC. Its translation: CASEQGLGEQFF.

To note about this clonotype: A read error may be the cause here, since a much bigger clone is one base away. The chain links TRBV24-1 to TRBJ2-3, with 10 bases that match TRBD2. Looked up from germline, CDR1 is KGHDR and CDR2 is SFDVKD. This CDR3 comprises 16 residues. CDR3 in amino acids: CATSEWASGGTGTQYF. CDR3 nucleotides: TGTGCCACCAGTGAGTGGGCTAGCGGGGGCACAGGTACGCAGTATTTT.

Ten or more counts support this clonotype. The chain carries TRBV4-1 and TRBJ2-7; 10 positions agree with TRBD2. Germline CDR1 MGHRA, CDR2 YSYEKL. The CDR3 has 15 residues. Trimming at V came to 4 bases and at J to 0 bases, leaving 3 bases not matched to a gene. CDR3 protein: CASSPGTSASYEQYF. CDR3 bases: TGCGCCAGCAGCCCCGGGACTAGCGCCTCCTACGAGCAGTACTTC.

This clonotype occurred many times. The chain couples TRBV2 to TRBJ2-7; D is uncertain. V shed 7 bases and J shed 2 bases, with 18 bases lying between them. The CDR3 covers 15 residues. Per the germline V gene, CDR1 is SNHLY and CDR2 is FYNNEI. CDR3 sequence reads: CASTEGSLRAYEQYF. The DNA of the CDR3 is TGTGCCAGCACAGAAGGGTCTCTACGAGCCTACGAGCAGTACTTC.

This clonotype came up many times. The gene calls are TRBV28 and TRBJ1-2; TRBD1 matches at 8 bases. The CDR3 has 15 residues. The germline CDR1 and CDR2 sequences are MDHEN and SYDVKM. After removal of 6 bases from V and 0 bases from J, the junction contained 6 bases not matched to a gene. CDR3 residues: CASRLGQGPNYGYTF. The CDR3 DNA reads as TGTGCCAGCAGGCTAGGACAGGGCCCTAACTATGGCTACACCTTC.

Ten or more counts support this clonotype. V is TRBV6-1 and J is TRBJ1-6; possibly TRBD1 for D (5 bases). Looked up from germline, CDR1 is MNHNS and CDR2 is SASEGT. The length of the CDR3 is 15 residues. V lost 2 bases, J lost 5 bases, and 10 bases lay in between. The DNA of the CDR3 is TGTGCCAGCAGTGAACAGGGTTCAGATAATTCACCCCTCCACTTT. It specifies CASSEQGSDNSPLHF.

There are many counts of this clonotype. The chain couples TRBV19 to TRBJ2-7; 8 bases fit TRBD2. With V trimmed by 2 bases and J by 3 bases, 6 bases remained unmatched. The CDR3 is 15 residues long. From germline, CDR1 is LNHDA and CDR2 SQIVND (reference sequence). DNA of the CDR3: TGTGCCAGTAGTATATATGCGGGGGGAAACTACGAGCAGTACTTC. Protein sequence: CASSIYAGGNYEQYF.

Concerning this clonotype itself: Given a much more abundant clone one base away, this may be a read error. This chain connects TRBV18 to TRBJ2-7; possible D gene TRBD2, 5 bases. CDR3 length: 14 residues. Trimming stripped 3 bases from V and 6 bases from J, with 15 bases between. Per germline, CDR1 KGHSH and CDR2 LQKENI. The CDR3 sequence is CASSPTRWACEQYF. CDR3 nucleotide sequence: TGTGCCAGCTCACCCACTAGGTGGGCCTGCGAGCAGTACTTC.

This clonotype was seen ten or more times. The chain employs TRBV20-1 and TRBJ2-5; 11 bases match TRBD2. The CDR3 consists of 17 residues. The trim removed 4 bases at V and 2 bases at J, leaving 12 bases unmatched. The germline gives CDR1 DFQATT, CDR2 SNEGSKA (reference sequence). Here the CDR3 reads CSAKPHWASGGQETQYF. The CDR3 DNA follows: TGCAGTGCTAAACCTCACTGGGCTAGCGGGGGGCAAGAGACCCAGTACTTC.

This clonotype was counted at least ten times. The V gene is TRBV20-1, the J gene TRBJ1-2; D call uncertain. The CDR3 loop spans 12 amino acids. Germline-derived CDR1 and CDR2 are DFQATT and SNEGSKA (reference sequence). V lost 3 bases, J lost 0 bases, and 5 bases lay in between. CDR3 residues: CSASTSNYGYTF. The CDR3 bases are TGCAGTGCTAGCACGTCTAACTATGGCTACACCTTC.

This clonotype showed up just a few times. The rearrangement links TRBV14 to TRBJ2-4; no clear D. The CDR3 has 14 residues. Germline CDR1 and CDR2: SGHDN and FVKESK. Trimming removed 0 bases from V and 2 bases from J, with 5 bases in between. DNA for the CDR3: TGTGCCAGCAGCCAAGACTCGTCCAAAAACATTCAGTACTTC. It specifies CASSQDSSKNIQYF.

This clonotype appeared once. The chain employs TRBV11-2 and TRBJ1-6; D is possibly TRBD1 (6 bases). The CDR3 is 13 residues long. The ends were cut back, 3 bases at V and 15 bases at J, with 15 bases in the middle. From germline, CDR1 is SGHAT and CDR2 FQNNGV. Written as DNA, the CDR3 is TGTGCCAGCAGCTTCAGACAGGAGACACTCCTCCACTTT. Translated, it gives CASSFRQETLLHF.

This clonotype was counted between two and nine times. The chain couples TRBV5-1 to TRBJ2-1; TRBD2 matches 14 bases. CDR3 length: 18 residues. The V gene's germline CDR1 is SGHRS and CDR2 YFSETQ. V was pared by 4 bases and J by 0 bases, with 6 bases of the junction left unmatched. The CDR3 loop is CASSPGLAGVPSYNEQFF. For the CDR3, the DNA is TGCGCCAGCAGCCCGGGACTAGCGGGAGTCCCCTCCTACAATGAGCAGTTCTTC.

There are many counts of this clonotype. V usage is TRBV5-1 and J usage is TRBJ2-1; D possibly corresponds to TRBD1 (6 bases). This CDR3 comprises 14 residues. The germline V and J ends were trimmed by 2 bases and 7 bases, with 13 bases remaining between them. Germline V CDR1 and CDR2: SGHRS, YFSETQ. This chain's CDR3 is CASSFAGQGNEQFF. As DNA, the CDR3 is TGCGCCAGCAGCTTTGCGGGCCAGGGGAATGAGCAGTTCTTC. Full variable domain (remainder filled in from reference TRBV5-1 and TRBJ2-1): KAGVTQTPRYLIKTRGQQVTLSCSPISGHRSVSWYQQTPGQGLQFLFEYFSETQRNKGNFPGRFSGRQFSNSRSEMNVSTLELGDSALYLCASSFAGQGNEQFFGPGTRLTVL.